This T cell receptor (beta chain) came from a study of cytomegalovirus exposure and HLA in healthy donors. In regard to this clone: Its matching antigen is unknown.

The study, taken as a whole, reports: Cytomegalovirus association was listed for under 200 TCR beta chains.

The method was immunoSEQ multiplex PCR; TCRdb's version includes in-frame clones alone and lacks a portion of them. The sample carries about 200,000 clones, roughly 82% recorded once. The ends were cut back, 0 bases at V and 2 bases at J, with 11 bases in the middle. CDR3 length equals 15 residues. Germline CDR1 LGHNA, CDR2 YNFKEQ. The sample consisted of PBMCs. V usage is TRBV4-2 and J usage is TRBJ2-7; possibly TRBD2 for D (6 bases). The clonotype originates from a woman younger than 35 in good health and CMV-seronegative. CDR3 in amino acids: CASSQESGPAYEQYF. The CDR3 region has the DNA TGTGCCAGCAGCCAAGAAAGCGGGCCCGCCTACGAGCAGTACTTC.